The text below deals with one TCR beta chain. Its target is not known. The germline V and J ends were trimmed by 6 bases and 3 bases, with 14 bases remaining between them. The CDR3 runs 14 residues. Germline lookup yields CDR1 MGHDK and CDR2 SYGVNS. The 5'RACE method, run with constant-segment primers, produced TCR alpha and TCR beta cDNA libraries (carrying sample barcodes and UMIs). TCRdb independently ran MiXCR on the 5' RACE reads; one entry per CDR3 protein. The repertoire holds 250,000 to 300,000 distinct CDR3 sequences, approximately 16% seen once, with 22% in the top ten. This sample stems from a study of T-cell memory formation after mild COVID-19. Study-level points and caveats: Of the contracting clones, CD4+ ones lay mainly in CM and EM, and CD8+ ones in EMRA.

The chain joins TRBV25-1 to TRBJ2-5; no firm D call. The specimen sequenced was PBMCs or a T cell subset sorted from them (not recorded which). This TCR was sampled from a man younger than 35 who had mild COVID-19 (a few samples of this study predate the infection). Cell type and time point are not known. CDR3 nucleotide sequence: TGTGCCAGCAGCGCGATCGCGACCGAAGAGACCCAGTACTTC. The encoded protein is CASSAIATEETQYF.